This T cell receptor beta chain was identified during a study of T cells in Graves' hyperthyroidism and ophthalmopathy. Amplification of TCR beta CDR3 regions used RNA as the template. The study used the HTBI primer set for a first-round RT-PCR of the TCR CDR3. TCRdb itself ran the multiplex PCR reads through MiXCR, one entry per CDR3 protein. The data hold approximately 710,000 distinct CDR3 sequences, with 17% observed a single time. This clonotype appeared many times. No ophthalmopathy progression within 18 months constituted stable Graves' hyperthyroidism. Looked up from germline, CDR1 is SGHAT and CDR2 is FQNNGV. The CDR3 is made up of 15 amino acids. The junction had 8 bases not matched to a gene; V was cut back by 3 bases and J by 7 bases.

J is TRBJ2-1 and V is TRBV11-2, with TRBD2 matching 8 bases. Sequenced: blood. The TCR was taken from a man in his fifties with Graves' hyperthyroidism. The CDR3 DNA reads TGTGCCAGCAGCTTGAGCGGGAGTATTGGAAATGAGCAGTTCTTC. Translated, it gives CASSLSGSIGNEQFF.